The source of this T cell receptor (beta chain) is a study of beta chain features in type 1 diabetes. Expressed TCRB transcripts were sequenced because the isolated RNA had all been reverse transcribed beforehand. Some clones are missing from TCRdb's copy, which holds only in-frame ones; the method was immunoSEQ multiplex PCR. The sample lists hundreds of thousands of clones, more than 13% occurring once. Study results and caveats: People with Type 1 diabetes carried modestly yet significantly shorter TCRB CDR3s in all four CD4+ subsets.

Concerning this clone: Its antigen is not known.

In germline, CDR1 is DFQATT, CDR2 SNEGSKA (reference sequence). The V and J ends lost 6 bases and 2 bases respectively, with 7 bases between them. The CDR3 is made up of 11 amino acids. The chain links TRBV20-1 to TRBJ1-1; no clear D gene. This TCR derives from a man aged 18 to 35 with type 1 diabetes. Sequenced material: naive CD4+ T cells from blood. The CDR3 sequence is CSAGFNTEAFF. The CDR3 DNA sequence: TGCAGTGCGGGGTTTAACACTGAAGCTTTCTTT.